Shown below are 30 T cell receptor beta chains from a single sample sequenced in a study of a mutant IDH1 vaccine in newly diagnosed glioma. The protocol was immunoSEQ multiplex PCR, while the TCRdb copy is restricted to in-frame clones and leaves out a portion. The table records around 50,000 clones, 65% to 85% of them present only once. For these TCRs, the target antigens are not known. The time point: week 47, end of study. Doses consisted of 300 ug of mutant IDH1 20-mer peptide each, paired with topical imiquimod. The input for sequencing was PBMCs, taken from a glioma patient whose treatment included an IDH1 peptide vaccine. The receptors shown here come from a woman younger than 45 with glioma. Some clones in this sample may be carry-over from other donors' samples.

This clone appeared a single time. The gene calls are TRBV7-9 and TRBJ1-3, with no clear D. This CDR3 is 12 amino acids long. Germline V lookup: CDR1 SEHNR, CDR2 FQNEAQ (reference sequence). Trimming removed 3 bases from V and 4 bases from J, with 4 bases in between. This CDR3 reads CASSLRGNTIYF. CDR3 sequence (DNA): TGTGCCAGCAGCTTGAGGGGAAACACCATATATTTT.

This clone was seen a single time. This chain uses TRBV29-1 with TRBJ2-5; 10 bases map to TRBD2. Germline lookup yields CDR1 SQVTM and CDR2 ANQGSEA. The CDR3 length is 15 residues. The V segment lost 6 bases and the J segment 1 base; nucleotides outside the gene matches: 8. CDR3 residues: CSVAGLAEVQETQYF. The CDR3 nucleotides read TGCAGCGTCGCTGGACTAGCGGAAGTCCAAGAGACCCAGTACTTC.

The chain recombines TRBV6-6 with TRBJ1-2; D may be TRBD1 (6 bases). CDR1 MNHNY and CDR2 SVGAGI come from the germline V gene (reference sequence). V was cut by 6 bases and J by 6 bases, with 17 bases left in between. This CDR3 has 14 residues. The CDR3 DNA reads as TGTGCCAGCAGCATGCAGGCAGGGGTGGATGGCTACACCTTC. As protein: CASSMQAGVDGYTF.

The chain recombines TRBV30 with TRBJ2-3; no reliable D call. The germline V gene encodes CDR1 GTSNPN and CDR2 SVGIG (reference sequence). The length of the CDR3 is 14 residues. With 2 bases removed from V and 0 bases from J, the gap between germline ends came to 9 bases. CDR3 nucleotides: TGTGCCTGGAGTCCTACTTCTAGCACAGATACGCAGTATTTT. This encodes CAWSPTSSTDTQYF.

The chain employs TRBV2 and TRBJ2-5; the match to TRBD1 covers 7 bases. CDR1 and CDR2 from the germline V gene are SNHLY and FYNNEI. The CDR3 has 13 amino acids. The trim removed 5 bases at V and 2 bases at J, leaving 2 bases unmatched. CDR3: CASSRGQQETQYF. CDR3 coding DNA: TGTGCCAGCAGTCGGGGACAGCAAGAGACCCAGTACTTC.

The chain links TRBV6-1 to TRBJ2-3, with D unresolved. Germline CDR1 MNHNS, CDR2 SASEGT. The CDR3 has 12 amino acids. V was clipped by 5 bases and J by 5 bases, with 8 bases between them. CDR3 sequence reads: CASSRVQDTQYF. CDR3 nucleotides: TGTGCCAGCAGTCGAGTTCAAGATACGCAGTATTTT.

J is TRBJ2-2 and V is TRBV2, with D maybe TRBD2 (6 bases). From germline, CDR1 is SNHLY and CDR2 FYNNEI. V lost 1 base and J 7 bases, leaving 16 bases between the germline ends. This CDR3 is built from 16 residues. CDR3 in DNA: TGTGCCAGCAGTGAAGAAGACACCCCGGAGGGCGGGGAGCTGTTTTTT. This gives the protein CASSEEDTPEGGELFF. Together with reference TRBV2 and TRBJ2-2, the CDR3 gives the full variable domain: EPEVTQTPSHQVTQMGQEVILRCVPISNHLYFYWYRQILGQKVEFLVSFYNNEISEKSEIFDDQFSVERPDGSNFTLKIRSTKLEDSAMYFCASSEEDTPEGGELFFGEGSRLTVL.

This clone was picked up one time. This chain uses TRBV6-5 with TRBJ2-1, with 9 nucleotides matching TRBD2. V trimming: 5 bases; J trimming: 7 bases; junction bases outside the gene matches: 9. The CDR3 has 15 residues. The V gene's germline CDR1 is MNHEY and CDR2 SVGAGI. This CDR3 is CASSRSGRRANEQFF. CDR3 coding DNA: TGTGCCAGCAGTCGTAGCGGGAGAAGGGCTAATGAGCAGTTCTTC.

The chain uses TRBV18 and TRBJ2-7, with a tentative D call TRBD1 (5 bases). V was cut by 0 bases and J by 3 bases, with 9 bases left in between. Germline CDR1 is KGHSH and CDR2 is LQKENI. This CDR3 spans 14 amino acids. This CDR3 is CASSPPDTNYEQYF. DNA of the CDR3: TGTGCCAGCTCACCACCGGACACCAACTACGAGCAGTACTTC.

The rearrangement joins TRBV30 to TRBJ2-5; TRBD2 matches at 9 bases. The CDR3 spans 14 residues. J was trimmed by 5 bases and V by 4 bases; bases with no gene match: 8. The germline V gene has CDR1 GTSNPN and CDR2 SVGIG (reference sequence). CDR3 in amino acids: CAWNGAGGPETQYF. DNA of the CDR3: TGTGCCTGGAATGGTGCGGGAGGGCCGGAGACCCAGTACTTC.

This rearrangement joins TRBV9 to TRBJ2-1; tentative D call: TRBD2 (6 bases). This CDR3 has 12 residues. Germline V gene data show CDR1 as SGDLS and CDR2 as YYNGEE. V lost 3 bases, J lost 12 bases, and 13 bases lay in between. The CDR3 sequence is CASSAGTLGQFF. DNA of the CDR3: TGTGCCAGCAGCGCCGGGACTTTGGGGCAGTTCTTC.

The J gene is TRBJ2-1, the V gene TRBV5-3; maybe TRBD2 (5 bases). TRBV5-3 qualifies as an ORF whose function is uncertain. The CDR3 is made up of 15 amino acids. V was cut by 5 bases and J by 0 bases, with 12 bases left in between. This chain's CDR3 is CARRPTGSSYNEQFF. Here the CDR3 DNA reads TGTGCCAGAAGGCCGACGGGAAGCTCCTACAATGAGCAGTTCTTC.

The rearrangement links TRBV11-2 to TRBJ2-7; 8 bases align to TRBD2. Unmatched junction bases numbered 10, after V lost 7 bases and J lost 2 bases. Germline CDR1 SGHAT, CDR2 FQNNGV. This CDR3 comprises 15 residues. DNA of the CDR3: TGTGCCAGCACCAAGAACCGGGAGGGCCCCTACGAGCAGTACTTC. Amino acids: CASTKNREGPYEQYF.

The rearrangement joins TRBV19 to TRBJ2-7; D is perhaps TRBD2 (5 bases). V was pared by 4 bases and J by 6 bases, with 19 bases between. The CDR3 totals 15 residues. Germline values: CDR1 LNHDA, CDR2 SQIVND (reference sequence). The CDR3 DNA reads TGTGCCAGTAGTACCCGGACGGACGGACGGGGCGAGCAGTACTTC. Translation gives CASSTRTDGRGEQYF.

V is TRBV7-6 and J is TRBJ1-4; 8 positions match TRBD1. CDR3 length: 17 residues. Germline V CDR1 and CDR2: SGHVS, FNYEAQ. V lost 1 base, J lost 3 bases, and 7 bases stayed unmatched. CDR3 sequence reads: CASSLVFLDRANEKLFF. In DNA, the CDR3 is TGTGCCAGCAGCTTAGTGTTTCTGGACAGGGCTAATGAAAAACTGTTTTTT.

The chain couples TRBV27 to TRBJ1-2; D is possibly TRBD1 (6 bases). The CDR3 spans 14 residues. V dropped 6 bases and J dropped 1 base, with 12 bases sitting between them. In germline, CDR1 is MNHEY, CDR2 SMNVEV (reference sequence). In DNA form, the CDR3 reads TGTGCCAGCAGCTCCAGGGGCCTTAACTATGGCTACACCTTC. Residues: CASSSRGLNYGYTF.

The chain carries TRBV5-1 and TRBJ1-1; weak D call: TRBD1 (6 bases). CDR1 SGHRS and CDR2 YFSETQ come from the germline V gene. CDR3 length: 15 residues. Trimming removed 4 bases at V and 5 bases at J, with 18 bases between. CDR3 bases: TGCGCCAGCAGCCCCGGGGGGCAGGGTTGGACTGAAGCTTTCTTT. It yields the protein CASSPGGQGWTEAFF.

The CDR3 sequence is CSVTDGEYEQYF. In DNA, the CDR3 is TGCAGCGTGACGGACGGAGAATACGAGCAGTACTTC. The chain links TRBV29-1 to TRBJ2-7; D remains unclear. Trimming took off 6 bases at V and 4 bases at J, with 13 bases between the two ends. Germline lookup yields CDR1 SQVTM and CDR2 ANQGSEA. This CDR3 has 12 amino acids.

CDR3 nucleotide sequence: TGCGCCAGCAGCTTGTATGGGGAGACTGGAAACACCATATATTTT. Translated: CASSLYGETGNTIYF. The rearrangement joins TRBV5-1 to TRBJ1-3; no firm D call. V lost 1 base, J lost 2 bases, and 10 bases lay in between. CDR1 is SGHRS, CDR2 YFSETQ, per germline. The CDR3 sequence is 15 residues long.

The chain carries TRBV29-1 and TRBJ1-3; D is unclear. Trimming removed 7 bases from V and 2 bases from J, with 6 bases in between. This CDR3 has 11 amino acids. Germline V lookup: CDR1 SQVTM, CDR2 ANQGSEA. The CDR3 loop reads CSALAGNTIYF. CDR3 DNA: TGCAGCGCCTTAGCTGGAAACACCATATATTTT.

This clone turned up a few times. This chain connects TRBV5-6 to TRBJ2-5; 14 bases agree with TRBD2. In germline, CDR1 is SGHDT, CDR2 YYEEEE. V trimming: 3 bases; J trimming: 5 bases; junction bases outside the gene matches: 9. CDR3 length equals 17 residues. CDR3 DNA sequence: TGTGCCAGCAGCTGGGGACCTGGGACTAGCGGGAGTGAGACCCAGTACTTC. Translation gives CASSWGPGTSGSETQYF.

This clone was counted between two and nine times. The genes are TRBV15 and TRBJ1-5; D uncertain. CDR3 length: 16 residues. Trimming removed 3 bases at V and 0 bases at J, with 12 bases between. Germline assignment: CDR1 LNHNV and CDR2 YYDKDF (reference sequence). The CDR3 loop reads CATSRGRFISNQPQHF. CDR3 in DNA: TGTGCCACCAGCAGGGGTAGATTTATTAGCAATCAGCCCCAGCATTTT.

This chain links TRBV11-2 with TRBJ2-4, with a tentative D call TRBD2 (5 bases). V gave up 3 bases and J gave up 5 bases, with 17 bases separating them. The length of the CDR3 is 16 residues. The germline V gene encodes CDR1 SGHAT and CDR2 FQNNGV. CDR3 nucleotides: TGTGCCAGCAGCTTTGGGTCGGGGTGGTTGGAAAACATTCAGTACTTC. Its translation: CASSFGSGWLENIQYF.

The V and J genes are TRBV29-1 and TRBJ1-2, with 7 bases aligning to TRBD1. The CDR3 runs to 14 residues. From germline, CDR1 is SQVTM and CDR2 ANQGSEA. Trimming cost V 3 bases and J 3 bases; bases outside gene matches: 7. CDR3 region: CSVDPTGYDYGYTF. The CDR3, as DNA: TGCAGCGTTGACCCGACAGGGTACGACTATGGCTACACCTTC.

This clone was found a few times. This chain links TRBV29-1 with TRBJ1-1; TRBD1 matches at 7 bases. Germline-derived CDR1 and CDR2 are SQVTM and ANQGSEA. The CDR3 contains 13 residues. Trimming took 4 bases from V and 2 from J; bases not matched to a gene: 4. CDR3 sequence reads: CSVVRTGNTEAFF. The DNA for the CDR3 is TGCAGCGTTGTTCGGACAGGAAACACTGAAGCTTTCTTT.

The rearrangement joins TRBV10-1 to TRBJ1-4, with D uncertain. The V gene lost 0 bases and the J gene lost 7 bases, with 15 bases spanning the gap. The CDR3 has 16 amino acids. CDR1 and CDR2 (germline): WNHNN, SYGVQD (reference sequence). DNA for the CDR3: TGCGCCAGCAGTGAGTCTGTGGCCGCCCCGTTTGAAAAACTGTTTTTT. Amino acids: CASSESVAAPFEKLFF.

This clone was picked up one time. This sequence joins TRBV5-1 and TRBJ1-2; 7 nucleotides align to TRBD1. Germline lookup yields CDR1 SGHRS and CDR2 YFSETQ. The CDR3 loop spans 16 amino acids. V lost 5 bases to trimming and J lost 1 base; unmatched junction nucleotides: 11. Here the CDR3 reads CASRGNRWDSNYGYTF. The CDR3 nucleotides read TGCGCCAGCAGGGGTAACCGGTGGGACAGTAACTATGGCTACACCTTC.

The rearrangement joins TRBV7-8 to TRBJ2-7; 14 bases agree with TRBD2. Germline CDR1 SGHVS, CDR2 FQNEAQ. This CDR3 is built from 15 residues. Unmatched junction bases numbered 6, after V lost 5 bases and J lost 6 bases. The CDR3 loop is CASSPGTSGSSEQYF. The DNA of the CDR3 is TGTGCCAGCAGCCCAGGGACTAGCGGGAGCTCCGAGCAGTACTTC.

The chain couples TRBV10-3 to TRBJ2-1; 9 positions agree with TRBD1. This CDR3 has 14 amino acids. Germline assignment: CDR1 ENHRY and CDR2 SYGVKD. The J segment lost 8 bases and the V segment lost 5 bases, leaving 7 bases of the junction unmatched. CDR3 bases: TGTGCCATCAGTACCGGGACAGGGCTGGATGAGCAGTTCTTC. It specifies CAISTGTGLDEQFF.

The V and J genes are TRBV6-5 and TRBJ1-1; possible D gene TRBD1, 5 bases. This CDR3 contains 15 residues. Germline assignment: CDR1 MNHEY and CDR2 SVGAGI. Trimming removed 2 bases from V and 3 bases from J, with 13 bases in between. The CDR3 loop reads CASSYGGRGDTEAFF. The CDR3 bases are TGTGCCAGCAGTTACGGGGGGAGAGGGGACACTGAAGCTTTCTTT.